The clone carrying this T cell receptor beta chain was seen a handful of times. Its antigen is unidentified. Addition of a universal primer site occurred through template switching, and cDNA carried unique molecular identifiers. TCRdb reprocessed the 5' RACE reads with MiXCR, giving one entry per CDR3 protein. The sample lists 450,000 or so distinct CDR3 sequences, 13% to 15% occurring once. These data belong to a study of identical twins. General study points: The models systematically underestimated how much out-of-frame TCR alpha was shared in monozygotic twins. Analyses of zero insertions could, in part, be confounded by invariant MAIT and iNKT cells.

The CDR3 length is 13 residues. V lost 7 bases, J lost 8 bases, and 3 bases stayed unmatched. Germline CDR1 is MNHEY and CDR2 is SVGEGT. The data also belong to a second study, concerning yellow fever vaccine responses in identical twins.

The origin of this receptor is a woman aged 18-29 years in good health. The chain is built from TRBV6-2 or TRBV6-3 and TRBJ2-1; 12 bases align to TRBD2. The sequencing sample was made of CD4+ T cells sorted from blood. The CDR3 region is CASTTSGRYEQFF. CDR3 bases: TGTGCCAGCACGACTAGCGGGAGATATGAGCAGTTCTTC.